This is a list of T cell receptor beta chains from one sample in a study of T-cell memory formation after mild COVID-19. Each CDR3 protein is one row after TCRdb ran MiXCR on the 5' RACE reads. The table records hundreds of thousands of distinct CDR3 sequences, about a fifth of them present only once. The sequenced sample was PBMCs or a T cell subset sorted from them (not recorded which). Receptors originate from an adult woman who had mild COVID-19 (a few samples of this study predate the infection). Cell type and time point are not known. Each CDR3 is given with its conserved first and last residue. A D gene is named only where the DNA matches it firmly. Clone size is stated in some rows and not others, as once, few, many or a class when expanded.

len,d_gene,v_gene,j_gene,abundance,CDR3nt,CDR3aa
13,-,TRBV5-1,TRBJ2-5,many,TGCGCCAGCAGCTGGGGATCCCAAGAGACCCAGTACTTC,CASSWGSQETQYF
18,TRBD2,TRBV12-3/TRBV12-4,TRBJ2-1,few,TGTGCCAGCAGTTTATTAGGTCCAGCGGGGGGGCCGAAAGATGAGCAGTTCTTC,CASSLLGPAGGPKDEQFF
14,-,TRBV28,TRBJ2-1,-,TGTGCCAGCAGTTCCTACAGGCCCGACAATGAGCAGTTCTTC,CASSSYRPDNEQFF
11,-,TRBV30,TRBJ2-3,few,TGTGCCTGGAGTGGGGAAACAAAACAGTATTTT,CAWSGETKQYF
22,TRBD2,TRBV7-6,TRBJ2-1,few,TGTGCCAGCAGCTTACGCTGGGGTGGAACCGGGACTAGCGGGAGGTTCTACAATGAGCAGTTCTTC,CASSLRWGGTGTSGRFYNEQFF
11,-,TRBV2,TRBJ1-2,few,TGTGCCAGCAGGGCAGGGTATGGCTACACCTTC,CASRAGYGYTF
15,TRBD1,TRBV12-3/TRBV12-4,TRBJ2-3,many,TGTGCCAGCAGTCCTAGGACAGGGATCACAGATACGCAGTATTTT,CASSPRTGITDTQYF
15,-,TRBV5-1,TRBJ2-2,-,TGCGCCAGCAGCTTGGAGGGGAAGAACACCGGGGAGCTGTTTTTT,CASSLEGKNTGELFF
14,-,TRBV7-9,TRBJ2-4,few,TGTGCCAGCAGTCAAACGATAGCCAAAAACATTCAGTACTTC,CASSQTIAKNIQYF
12,-,TRBV28,TRBJ2-5,-,TGTGCCAGCACGCGGGACGTGGAGACCCAGTACTTC,CASTRDVETQYF
17,TRBD1,TRBV7-3,TRBJ1-2,once,TGTGCCAGCAGCTTAAGTGCGCGCGGGACAGGGGGCTTGGGCTACACCTTC,CASSLSARGTGGLGYTF
13,-,TRBV7-9,TRBJ2-7,-,TGTGCCAGCAGCACCCGACAGTCCTACGAGCAGTACTTC,CASSTRQSYEQYF
13,-,TRBV20-1,TRBJ2-7,few,TGCAGTGCTAGAGACAGGGGCACCTACGAGCAGTACTTC,CSARDRGTYEQYF
13,-,TRBV20-1,TRBJ1-4,-,TGCAGTGCTAGCCCGGGGAGAAAGGAAAAACTGTTTTTT,CSASPGRKEKLFF
15,TRBD2,TRBV12-3/TRBV12-4,TRBJ2-1,many,TGTGCCAGCAGCCGAGCGGGGGGGGAGGGCAATGAGCAGTTCTTC,CASSRAGGEGNEQFF
15,-,TRBV7-9,TRBJ2-6,-,TGTGCCAGCAGCCCAGGCCGCTCTGGGGCCAACGTCCTGACTTTC,CASSPGRSGANVLTF
13,-,TRBV6-6,TRBJ1-5,few,TGTGCCAGCAGTTACGGGGAGAGGCAGCCCCAGCATTTT,CASSYGERQPQHF
14,-,TRBV4-2,TRBJ2-7,few,TGTGCCAGCAGCCCACTAGGACTGAACTACGAGCAGTACTTC,CASSPLGLNYEQYF
14,-,TRBV15,TRBJ2-3,-,TGTGCCACTGACCTGGGGGGTGTGACAGATACGCAGTATTTT,CATDLGGVTDTQYF
14,-,TRBV12-3/TRBV12-4,TRBJ2-3,-,TGTGCCAGCAGCTTTGAGGGCCGTAGAGATACGCAGTATTTT,CASSFEGRRDTQYF
19,-,TRBV4-2,TRBJ2-2,few,TGTGCCAGCAGCCAAGCGATGGGTAGGGGGGGGACGAACACCGGGGAGCTGTTTTTT,CASSQAMGRGGTNTGELFF
16,TRBD2,TRBV7-8,TRBJ2-1,-,TGTGCCAGCACTTTAATAGGGACTAGCGGTTACAATGAGCAGTTCTTC,CASTLIGTSGYNEQFF
14,-,TRBV9,TRBJ2-7,-,TGTGCCAGCAGCGTATCATCGGGGGCCTACGAGCAGTACTTC,CASSVSSGAYEQYF
14,TRBD1,TRBV30,TRBJ2-5,-,TGTGCCTGGAGGGACCAGGGGGCGCGTGAGACCCAGTACTTC,CAWRDQGARETQYF
16,TRBD2,TRBV9,TRBJ2-1,-,TGTGCCAGCAGCGATAGCGGGGGGGCCCTCTGGAATGAGCAGTTCTTC,CASSDSGGALWNEQFF
14,-,TRBV7-9,TRBJ2-5,-,TGTGCCAGCAGCTTAGGTATAGGGACAGAGACCCAGTACTTC,CASSLGIGTETQYF
16,-,TRBV7-6,TRBJ1-3,few,TGTGCCAGCAGCTTAGTGGGGGGCTTCACTGGAAACACCATATATTTT,CASSLVGGFTGNTIYF
16,-,TRBV24-1,TRBJ2-1,-,TGTGCCACCAGTGACATGGGACTTACGGGCCAGAATGAGCAGTTCTTC,CATSDMGLTGQNEQFF